Following are 28 T cell receptor beta chains from one sample sequenced in a study of OX40 agonist ivuxolimab in advanced cancers. The repertoire was sequenced with immunoSEQ multiplex PCR; TCRdb's copy has only in-frame clones and lacks some. The data hold 77,000 or so clones, with approximately 89% observed a single time. Specimen: CD4+ or CD8+ T cells sorted from blood, collected in a trial of the OX40 agonist ivuxolimab. The receptors were sampled from an adult with an advanced solid tumor such as melanoma, head and neck, liver or kidney cancer.

V and J are TRBV2 and TRBJ2-7; 7 positions match TRBD1. The CDR3 length is 13 residues. Trimming took 5 bases from V and 2 from J; bases not matched to a gene: 3. Germline CDR1 reads SNHLY; CDR2 reads FYNNEI. CDR3 protein: CASSKDRAYEQYF. CDR3 nucleotide sequence: TGTGCCAGCAGTAAAGACAGGGCCTACGAGCAGTACTTC.

The V call is TRBV7-3, the J call TRBJ1-1; TRBD1 matches at 9 bases. Germline V CDR1 and CDR2: SGHTA, FQGTGA. This CDR3 region has 16 residues. Trimming removed 5 bases from V and 5 bases from J; junction bases left unmatched: 12. The CDR3 bases are TGTGCCAGCAGCCATAGGGGACAGGGCGGAGAAACTGAAGCTTTCTTT. It is translated as CASSHRGQGGETEAFF.

The chain links TRBV21-1 to TRBJ2-7; TRBD2 was called by the table and not checked on the DNA. TRBV21-1 is a documented pseudogene. The CDR3 is made up of 17 amino acids. The CDR3 reads CASSTGPSGRRAYEQYF. The CDR3 bases are TGTGCCAGCAGCACCGGTCCTAGCGGGAGGAGGGCCTACGAGCAGTACTTC.

The CDR3 coding sequence is TGTGCCAGCAGCTTAGCGGGGGCGGCGAAACTGTTTTTT. It is translated as CASSLAGAAKLFF. The gene calls are TRBV7-9 and TRBJ1-4; tentatively, D is TRBD1 (6 bases). CDR3 length: 13 residues. Germline assignment: CDR1 SEHNR and CDR2 FQNEAQ (reference sequence). Trimming left V 0 bases short and J 11 bases short, with 10 bases between.

In nucleotides, the CDR3 is TGTGCCAGCAGCGTAAGAAGCGAGTCCTACAATGAGCAGTTCTTC. Its protein is CASSVRSESYNEQFF. The chain has TRBV9 and TRBJ2-1, with D hard to call. The V end lost 1 base, the J end lost 1 base, and 9 bases lay between the germline ends. Germline V gives CDR1 SGDLS, CDR2 YYNGEE. The CDR3 is made up of 15 amino acids.

The V call is TRBV28, the J call TRBJ1-5; TRBD1 is a possible D gene (6 bases). CDR3 length: 17 amino acids. The germline gives CDR1 MDHEN, CDR2 SYDVKM. V lost 4 bases and J lost 0, with 16 bases in between. The CDR3 nucleotides are TGTGCCAGCAGTTCGAAAGGGGGGGGGCGTAGCAATCAGCCCCAGCATTTT. Residues: CASSSKGGGRSNQPQHF.

This clone was recorded only once. The gene calls are TRBV11-2 and TRBJ1-6, with TRBD1 matching over 7 bases. Germline V lookup: CDR1 SGHAT, CDR2 FQNNGV. Trimming at V came to 4 bases and at J to 6 bases, leaving 6 bases not matched to a gene. The CDR3 has 15 amino acids. The CDR3 protein is CASSSSGTVNSPLHF. Here the CDR3 DNA reads TGTGCCAGCAGCTCCTCCGGGACAGTTAATTCACCCCTCCACTTT.

This sequence joins TRBV5-1 and TRBJ2-2; the D is unclear. The germline V gene has CDR1 SGHRS and CDR2 YFSETQ. The CDR3 contains 13 residues. V lost 6 bases, J lost 1 base, and 7 bases lay in between. DNA of the CDR3: TGCGCCAGCATTGCAGAGAACACCGGGGAGCTGTTTTTT. Protein sequence: CASIAENTGELFF.

V gene TRBV19 combines with J gene TRBJ2-6; D call uncertain. Trimming stripped 6 bases from V and 4 bases from J, with 10 bases between. The CDR3 sequence is 14 residues long. Germline values: CDR1 LNHDA, CDR2 SQIVND (reference sequence). The CDR3 region has the DNA TGTGCCAGTAGCCCCGTGGCCGGGGCCAACGTCCTGACTTTC. Translating gives CASSPVAGANVLTF.

This rearrangement joins TRBV5-1 to TRBJ2-1; 9 bases line up with TRBD2. V shed 3 bases and J 13 bases; nucleotides not matched to a gene: 14. The CDR3 totals 15 residues. CDR1 SGHRS and CDR2 YFSETQ come from the germline V gene. The CDR3 DNA reads TGCGCCAGCAGCTCGATGACTAGCGGACTCGGAGCTCAGTTCTTC. It translates to CASSSMTSGLGAQFF.

V gene TRBV5-1 combines with J gene TRBJ1-1; tentative D call: TRBD1 (5 bases). Germline CDR1 is SGHRS and CDR2 is YFSETQ. Trimming pared 0 bases from V and 7 bases from J, leaving 13 bases between. This CDR3 is built from 14 residues. In DNA form, the CDR3 reads TGCGCCAGCAGCTTGGACACAGGCCTAGTTGAAGCTTTCTTT. Translation: CASSLDTGLVEAFF.

The chain uses TRBV5-1 and TRBJ2-1; D possibly corresponds to TRBD1 (6 bases). Trimming cost V 3 bases and J 3 bases, with 13 bases left between them. Germline CDR1 is SGHRS and CDR2 is YFSETQ. The CDR3 is 15 residues long. Here the CDR3 DNA reads TGCGCCAGCAGCTCAGACAGGATAATCTACAATGAGCAGTTCTTC. Its protein product is CASSSDRIIYNEQFF. Combining the CDR3 with reference TRBV5-1 and TRBJ2-1 gives the whole variable domain KAGVTQTPRYLIKTRGQQVTLSCSPISGHRSVSWYQQTPGQGLQFLFEYFSETQRNKGNFPGRFSGRQFSNSRSEMNVSTLELGDSALYLCASSSDRIIYNEQFFGPGTRLTVL.

This clone was recorded once. The V call is TRBV7-2, the J call TRBJ1-1; perhaps TRBD1 as D (5 bases). Trimming pared 5 bases from V and 1 base from J, leaving 17 bases between. Germline CDR1 reads SGHTA; CDR2 reads FQGNSA. The CDR3 is 16 residues long. The CDR3 spells CASSVRGGQRNTEAFF. CDR3 nucleotides: TGTGCCAGCAGCGTTAGAGGCGGACAAAGGAACACTGAAGCTTTCTTT. The full variable domain, completed using reference TRBV7-2 and TRBJ1-1, is GAGVSQSPSNKVTEKGKDVELRCDPISGHTALYWYRQSLGQGLEFLIYFQGNSAPDKSGLPSDRFSAERTGGSVSTLTIQRTQQEDSAVYLCASSVRGGQRNTEAFFGQGTRLTVV.

V gene TRBV19 combines with J gene TRBJ1-6, with D possibly being TRBD1 (5 bases). This CDR3 region has 15 residues. Trimming stripped 5 bases from V and 8 bases from J, with 16 bases between. Germline CDR1 and CDR2: LNHDA and SQIVND (reference sequence). The CDR3 DNA reads TGTGCCAGTAGTTCGGGGCCGTTCCAGCATTCACCCCTCCACTTT. Protein: CASSSGPFQHSPLHF. Full variable domain (remainder filled in from reference TRBV19 and TRBJ1-6): DGGITQSPKYLFRKEGQNVTLSCEQNLNHDAMYWYRQDPGQGLRLIYYSQIVNDFQKGDIAEGYSVSREKKESFPLTVTSAQKNPTAFYLCASSSGPFQHSPLHFGNGTRLTVT.

This chain uses TRBV11-3 with TRBJ2-2, with TRBD1 matching 9 bases. Trimming cost V 4 bases and J 2 bases; bases outside gene matches: 5. The CDR3 has 16 residues. The V gene's germline CDR1 is SGHNT and CDR2 YENEEA. The CDR3 DNA follows: TGTGCCAGCAGCTCGGACAGGGGAACAAACACCGGGGAGCTGTTTTTT. Its translation is CASSSDRGTNTGELFF.

The chain employs TRBV19 and TRBJ1-2, with TRBD1 matching 9 bases. With 6 bases clipped from V and 2 bases from J, the junction kept 13 bases outside the gene matches. Germline-derived CDR1 and CDR2 are LNHDA and SQIVND (reference sequence). The CDR3 sequence is 17 residues long. CDR3 loop: CASSPLQGAQGNYGYTF. CDR3 coding DNA: TGTGCCAGTAGCCCTCTACAGGGGGCGCAGGGGAACTATGGCTACACCTTC.

This chain uses TRBV30 with TRBJ1-2; 12 bases agree with TRBD1. Germline CDR1 and CDR2: GTSNPN and SVGIG (reference sequence). The CDR3 is made up of 13 amino acids. V trimming: 4 bases; J trimming: 7 bases; junction bases outside the gene matches: 4. Here the CDR3 DNA reads TGTGCCTGGAAGGGACAGGGGGCTGGTGGCTACACCTTC. As protein: CAWKGQGAGGYTF.

V usage is TRBV18 and J usage is TRBJ2-1; weak D call: TRBD1 (6 bases). Germline V CDR1 and CDR2: KGHSH, LQKENI. The CDR3 spans 14 residues. Between the trimmed V and J ends, which lost 1 base and 8 bases, there was a span of 12 bases. CDR3 in amino acids: CASSPQQGFYEQFF. In DNA, the CDR3 is TGTGCCAGCTCACCACAACAGGGTTTTTATGAGCAGTTCTTC. The full variable domain, its missing parts supplied by reference TRBV18 and TRBJ2-1, is NAGVMQNPRHLVRRRGQEARLRCSPMKGHSHVYWYRQLPEEGLKFMVYLQKENIIDESGMPKERFSAEFPKEGPSILRIQQVVRGDSAAYFCASSPQQGFYEQFFGPGTRLTVL.

The chain is built from TRBV18 and TRBJ1-5; D is undetermined. Trimming shortened V by 3 bases and J by 3 bases, and 9 bases separated the two germline ends. The CDR3 extends over 14 amino acids. Germline V gene sequence: CDR1 KGHSH, CDR2 LQKENI. CDR3 amino acids: CASSPAAVNQPQHF. Written as DNA, the CDR3 is TGTGCCAGCTCACCGGCGGCAGTCAATCAGCCCCAGCATTTT. Full variable domain (remainder filled in from reference TRBV18 and TRBJ1-5): NAGVMQNPRHLVRRRGQEARLRCSPMKGHSHVYWYRQLPEEGLKFMVYLQKENIIDESGMPKERFSAEFPKEGPSILRIQQVVRGDSAAYFCASSPAAVNQPQHFGDGTRLSIL.

This clone was seen once. The chain couples TRBV4-3 to TRBJ1-1, with D possibly TRBD1 on 6 matching bases. The CDR3 sequence is 15 residues long. CDR1 and CDR2 (germline): LGHNA, YSLEER. V lost 2 bases and J 5 bases, leaving 15 bases between the germline ends. Written as DNA, the CDR3 is TGCGCCAGCAGCCAATCATGGGGGCGGAGGACTGAAGCTTTCTTT. Translation: CASSQSWGRRTEAFF.

This clone was picked up one time. The rearrangement links TRBV7-2 to TRBJ2-6; D call uncertain. Between the trimmed V and J ends, which lost 5 bases and 0 bases, there was a span of 8 bases. Germline V gene sequence: CDR1 SGHTA, CDR2 FQGNSA. CDR3 length: 15 residues. DNA for the CDR3: TGTGCCAGCAGCATAACAGTCTCTGGGGCCAACGTCCTGACTTTC. Translation: CASSITVSGANVLTF. Combining the CDR3 with reference TRBV7-2 and TRBJ2-6 gives the whole variable domain GAGVSQSPSNKVTEKGKDVELRCDPISGHTALYWYRQSLGQGLEFLIYFQGNSAPDKSGLPSDRFSAERTGGSVSTLTIQRTQQEDSAVYLCASSITVSGANVLTFGAGSRLTVL.

The V and J genes are TRBV7-2 and TRBJ2-3; 9 nucleotides align to TRBD1. In germline, CDR1 is SGHTA, CDR2 FQGNSA. The J segment lost 4 bases and the V segment lost 5 bases, leaving 7 bases of the junction unmatched. The CDR3 is 15 residues long. The DNA for the CDR3 is TGTGCCAGCAGCAAAGGGACAGGGAAAGCAGATACGCAGTATTTT. Residues: CASSKGTGKADTQYF.

This chain links TRBV10-3 with TRBJ1-1; possibly TRBD1 for D (5 bases). The CDR3 runs to 15 residues. The V end was cut by 3 bases, the J end by 3 bases, with 14 bases between. Germline values: CDR1 ENHRY, CDR2 SYGVKD. The CDR3 region has the DNA TGTGCCATCAGTGAAGCTTGGGGGGGGGACACTGAAGCTTTCTTT. It yields the protein CAISEAWGGDTEAFF.

The rearrangement links TRBV28 to TRBJ1-4, with 9 bases identical to TRBD1. Germline V gives CDR1 MDHEN, CDR2 SYDVKM. The CDR3 is 16 residues long. V dropped 5 bases and J dropped 8; count of bases not matched to a gene: 12. The DNA for the CDR3 is TGTGCCAGCAGTCCTCGAGGGGGACAGGGCAGAGAAAAACTGTTTTTT. Encoded protein: CASSPRGGQGREKLFF.

The chain employs TRBV4-3 and TRBJ2-6; 9 positions match TRBD1. The CDR3 is made up of 19 amino acids. The ends lost 3 bases at V and 2 bases at J; junction bases unmatched: 11. Germline V gives CDR1 LGHNA, CDR2 YSLEER. The CDR3 sequence is CASSQVPTGGATGANVLTF. The CDR3 nucleotides are TGCGCCAGCAGCCAGGTTCCCACAGGGGGCGCAACTGGGGCCAACGTCCTGACTTTC.

The chain's CDR3 is CASTPGPYNSPLHF. CDR3 sequence (DNA): TGTGCCAGCACCCCGGGACCCTATAATTCACCCCTCCACTTT. The rearrangement joins TRBV28 to TRBJ1-6, with TRBD1 as a possible D gene (5 bases). From germline, CDR1 is MDHEN and CDR2 SYDVKM. The CDR3 consists of 14 residues. V lost 7 bases and J 2 bases, leaving 9 bases between the germline ends.

V gene TRBV29-1 combines with J gene TRBJ2-1; D is ambiguous. V lost 3 bases to trimming and J lost 3 bases, with 12 bases between them. CDR1 is SQVTM, CDR2 ANQGSEA, per germline. The CDR3 has 14 residues. The CDR3 sequence: CSVDLGFVYNEQFF. CDR3 nucleotide sequence: TGCAGCGTTGATCTGGGATTCGTCTACAATGAGCAGTTCTTC.

V usage is TRBV19 and J usage is TRBJ1-6; 9 bases match TRBD1. The germline gives CDR1 LNHDA, CDR2 SQIVND (reference sequence). Trimming took 4 bases from V and 7 from J; bases not matched to a gene: 8. The CDR3 runs to 16 residues. The CDR3 DNA is TGTGCCAGTAGTAATGTACAGGGGGCAGAGAATTCACCCCTCCACTTT. It translates to CASSNVQGAENSPLHF.